This T cell receptor (beta chain) was recovered during a study of blood T cell repertoires in COVID-19. Generated by immunoSEQ multiplex PCR, the TCRdb table keeps only in-frame clones and is missing some. The repertoire holds more than 50,000 clones, roughly 74% seen once, with about 28% in the top ten. Specimen: peripheral blood. This clonotype was obtained from a woman of 80 years or more with acute or convalescent COVID-19.

CDR3 coding DNA: TGCGCCAGCAGCCTTCGGACGGCGGGCACTGAAGCTTTCTTT. Translation gives CASSLRTAGTEAFF. V usage is TRBV4-3 and J usage is TRBJ1-1; D ambiguous. With 4 bases removed from V and 4 bases from J, the gap between germline ends came to 13 bases. CDR3 length equals 14 residues. Germline V lookup: CDR1 LGHNA, CDR2 YSLEER.